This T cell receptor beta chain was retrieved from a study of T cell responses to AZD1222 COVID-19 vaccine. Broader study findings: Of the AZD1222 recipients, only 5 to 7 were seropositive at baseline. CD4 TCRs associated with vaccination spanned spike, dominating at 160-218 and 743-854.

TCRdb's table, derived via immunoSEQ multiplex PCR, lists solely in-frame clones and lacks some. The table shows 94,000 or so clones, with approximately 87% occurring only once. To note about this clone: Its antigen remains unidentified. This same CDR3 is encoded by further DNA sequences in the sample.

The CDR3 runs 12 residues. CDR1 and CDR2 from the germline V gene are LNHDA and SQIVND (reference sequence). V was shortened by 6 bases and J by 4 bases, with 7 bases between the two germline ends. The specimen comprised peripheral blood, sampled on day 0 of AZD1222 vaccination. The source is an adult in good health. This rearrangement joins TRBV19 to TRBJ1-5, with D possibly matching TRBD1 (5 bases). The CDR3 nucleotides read TGTGCCAGTAGGCAGGGAAATCAGCCCCAGCATTTT. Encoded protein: CASRQGNQPQHF.